This T cell receptor beta chain was recovered during a study of T-cell reconstitution after alpha-beta-depleted transplantation in children. Whole-study findings and limits: Alpha-beta T cells about two months after transplant reportedly derived from several hundred expanded graft clones. Recipient T cells and thymic progenitors that survived gave rise to the high TCRbeta diversity observed at day 60 in some patients. Among T cells one year after transplant, newly produced cells accounted for most counts and diversity.

Unique molecular identifiers were incorporated during preparation of the TCRbeta library. MiXCR was run by TCRdb on the PCR reads, yielding one entry per CDR3 protein. The table has about 260,000 distinct CDR3 sequences, 8.2% seen once. The CDR3 totals 14 residues. V gave up 5 bases and J gave up 0 bases, with 11 bases separating them. The germline V gene has CDR1 MDHEN and CDR2 SYDVKM. This clonotype occurred many times. The antigen is not known. The material sequenced was PBMCs, mostly from graft donor cells, taken 180 days after TCRalphabeta/CD19-depleted stem cell transplant. The TCR sequence derives from a male patient younger than 18 who had a stem cell transplant for acute lymphoblastic leukemia, so the T cells may come from the graft donor. The genes are TRBV28 and TRBJ2-7; D assignment may be TRBD1 or TRBD2 (5 bases each). The CDR3 loop reads CASSGEGSSYEQYF. CDR3 coding DNA: TGTGCCAGCAGTGGAGAGGGGTCCTCCTACGAGCAGTACTTC. Drawing the rest from reference TRBV28 and TRBJ2-7, the complete variable domain is DVKVTQSSRYLVKRTGEKVFLECVQDMDHENMFWYRQDPGLGLRLIYFSYDVKMKEKGDIPEGYSVSREKKERFSLILESASTNQTSMYLCASSGEGSSYEQYFGPGTRLTVT.